One TCR beta chain is described in this entry. Its antigen remains unidentified. Base quality data are lacking; no much larger clone is found one base away. These data are taken from a study of CD8 T cells in ankylosing spondylitis (dated by TCRdb to the late 2010s). A note on the overall study: To find TCR variants linked to disease, the study profiled T cell receptor beta repertoires in ankylosing spondylitis patients and healthy donors. Samples of peripheral blood were taken, and for ankylosing spondylitis patients, synovial fluid was collected as well. The whole study cohort included 90 to 120 healthy donors and 25 ankylosing spondylitis patients.

The reads were generated on an Illumina HiSeq 2500. Quantitative 5'-RACE with molecular barcodes was used to prepare TCR beta libraries. The authors' pipeline ran thus. Disease-linked TCR variants were identified with a new computational method built on a probabilistic model of VDJ rearrangement. The public reads were reprocessed in TCRdb via fastp at Q25 and MiXCR, keeping in-frame beta chains. Under each unique CDR3 protein, matching rows form one entry showing the most common genes and DNA. TCRdb, not the original authors, processed these V and J calls. The sample includes under 950,000 distinct CDR3 sequences, with around 19% observed a single time. Under 20% of the sample is in the top ten clones. From the germline V gene, CDR1 is MNHEY and CDR2 is SVGEGT. The CDR3 measures 17 amino acids from cysteine to phenylalanine. The DNA shown is the 51-base CDR3, in frame from base 1. From V the trimming removes 2 bases and from J it removes 2 bases, while the gene matches leave 10 bases of the junction unaccounted for.

Points the paper makes about the study in general: The disease-linked clones showed a CD8+ phenotype and occurred at relatively low frequencies in peripheral blood. Some of the motif variants had been reported before in the synovial fluid and blood of reactive arthritis patients, a finding that suggests common disease-initiation mechanisms. A TCR beta motif made up of about eight highly homologous amino acid variants appeared to be characteristic of blood from ankylosing spondylitis patients. The disease-linked clones were reported as significantly enriched in matched synovial fluid samples from ankylosing spondylitis patients.

The TCR originated in a male donor with ankylosing spondylitis. The sequenced material came from blood, either unsorted or a sorted T cell fraction (not recorded which). The sequence is built from TRBV6-2 or TRBV6-3 and TRBJ2-3, with 7 bases aligning to TRBD2. The bases read TGTGCCAGCAGTTACGTGGCGTCTAGCGGAATCACAGATACGCAGTATTTT. This yields the protein CASSYVASSGITDTQYF.